This is a list of T cell receptor beta chains from one sample in a study of T-cell reconstitution after alpha-beta-depleted transplantation in children. TCRdb reprocessed the PCR reads via MiXCR and lists one record per CDR3 protein. The profile covers approximately 1,000,000 distinct CDR3 sequences, with around 30% appearing a single time and approximately 30% taken by the ten largest. Sequencing was performed on PBMCs, mostly from graft donor cells, taken 360 days after TCRalphabeta/CD19-depleted stem cell transplant. The source is a boy younger than two who had a stem cell transplant for SCID, so the T cells may come from the graft donor. CDR3s include the opening cysteine and the closing phenylalanine or tryptophan. D genes are given only for firm matches. Rows give clone size only sometimes, using once, few, many, or a class for an expanded clone.

TRBV4-1,TRBD2,TRBJ2-3,many,CASSQDGSGGSTDTQYF,TGCGCCAGCAGCCAAGATGGTAGCGGGGGGAGCACAGATACGCAGTATTTT
TRBV28,NA,TRBJ1-5,many,CASSSGQPQHF,TGTGCCAGCAGTTCCGGTCAGCCCCAGCATTTT
TRBV15,TRBD2,TRBJ2-5,few,CATSRETGGAQETQYF,TGTGCCACCAGCAGAGAAACCGGGGGGGCTCAAGAGACCCAGTACTTC
TRBV29-1,TRBD1,TRBJ2-5,few,CSVEKDRVGSWTQYF,TGCAGCGTTGAGAAGGACAGGGTGGGGTCATGGACCCAGTACTTC
TRBV6-2/TRBV6-3,NA,TRBJ2-7,NA,CASRDSAGEQYF,TGTGCCAGCCGGGATTCAGCCGGCGAGCAGTACTTC
TRBV12-3/TRBV12-4,NA,TRBJ1-4,NA,CASSLRTAPNEKLFF,TGTGCCAGCAGTTTGCGGACAGCGCCTAATGAAAAACTGTTTTTT
TRBV6-5,TRBD1,TRBJ1-6,NA,CASSYADINRGSNSPLHF,TGTGCCAGCAGTTACGCCGATATTAACAGGGGCTCAAATTCACCCCTCCACTTT
TRBV12-3/TRBV12-4,NA,TRBJ2-3,few,CASSPRHLRGTDTQYF,TGTGCCAGCAGTCCCCGACACCTCCGAGGGACAGATACGCAGTATTTT
TRBV4-3,NA,TRBJ2-3,NA,CASSQDVGGTRTDTQYF,TGCGCCAGCAGCCAAGATGTGGGGGGTACTCGCACAGATACGCAGTATTTT
TRBV5-1,NA,TRBJ2-3,NA,CASRISLRSSRTDTQYF,TGCGCCAGCAGGATCTCCCTCCGGTCCTCTCGCACAGATACGCAGTATTTT
TRBV10-3,TRBD1,TRBJ2-3,few,CAISADRVTYTDTQYF,TGTGCCATCAGTGCGGACAGGGTCACTTACACAGATACGCAGTATTTT
TRBV20-1,TRBD2,TRBJ2-1,many,CSAPLRGGRNEQFF,TGCAGTGCTCCCCTGCGGGGGGGTCGCAATGAGCAGTTCTTC
TRBV12-3/TRBV12-4,NA,TRBJ2-5,few,CASSLARTKVETQYF,TGTGCCAGCAGTTTAGCGCGGACTAAGGTCGAGACCCAGTACTTC
TRBV4-3,NA,TRBJ2-2,NA,CASSQDFPASWRTGELFF,TGCGCCAGCAGCCAAGATTTCCCGGCTAGCTGGAGGACCGGGGAGCTGTTTTTT
TRBV18,NA,TRBJ1-1,NA,CASSPKIAGYTEAFF,TGTGCCAGCTCACCCAAAATCGCAGGGTACACTGAAGCTTTCTTT
TRBV3-1,NA,TRBJ1-1,few,CASSQNRGLNTEAFF,TGTGCCAGCAGCCAAAATCGGGGGCTGAACACTGAAGCTTTCTTT
TRBV12-3/TRBV12-4,NA,TRBJ2-4,NA,CASSFDREARNIQYF,TGTGCCAGCAGTTTTGACAGGGAGGCGAGAAACATTCAGTACTTC
TRBV12-3/TRBV12-4,TRBD1,TRBJ1-4,few,CASSSPGQGVEKLFF,TGTGCCAGCAGCTCTCCGGGACAGGGGGTTGAAAAACTGTTTTTT
TRBV4-1,TRBD1,TRBJ1-2,NA,CASSPQQDRGEGYTF,TGCGCCAGCAGCCCCCAACAGGACAGGGGGGAAGGCTACACCTTC
TRBV4-1,NA,TRBJ2-7,NA,CASSQEGGPIGGPNYEQYF,TGCGCCAGCAGCCAAGAGGGCGGCCCAATCGGGGGCCCTAACTACGAGCAGTACTTC
TRBV20-1,NA,TRBJ1-1,NA,CSARDQSEAFF,TGCAGTGCTAGAGATCAAAGTGAAGCTTTCTTT
TRBV7-9,TRBD1,TRBJ2-6,few,CASSLLTGGRANVLTF,TGTGCCAGCAGCCTATTAACAGGGGGCAGGGCCAACGTCCTGACTTTC
TRBV20-1,NA,TRBJ2-3,NA,CSAHSQLFFGTDTQYF,TGCAGTGCCCACTCCCAGCTCTTCTTCGGCACAGATACGCAGTATTTT
TRBV24-1,NA,TRBJ2-3,many,CATPDSYDTQYF,TGTGCCACCCCTGACAGTTACGATACGCAGTATTTT
TRBV5-1,NA,TRBJ2-2,NA,CASSLGHANTGELFF,TGCGCCAGCAGCTTGGGCCACGCAAACACCGGGGAGCTGTTTTTT
TRBV20-1,NA,TRBJ2-5,many,CSAAEGGYQETQYF,TGCAGTGCTGCAGAGGGGGGCTACCAAGAGACCCAGTACTTC
TRBV7-2,NA,TRBJ1-4,NA,CASSLTIGWRTNEKLFF,TGTGCCAGCAGCTTAACGATTGGGTGGAGAACTAATGAAAAACTGTTTTTT
TRBV7-8,NA,TRBJ2-5,NA,CASSLGWVSQETQYF,TGTGCCAGCAGCTTAGGATGGGTCAGCCAAGAGACCCAGTACTTC
TRBV28,NA,TRBJ2-4,NA,CASSPGGPRDIQYF,TGTGCCAGCAGTCCGGGGGGCCCTCGGGACATTCAGTACTTC
TRBV6-1,TRBD1,TRBJ2-5,NA,CASRPGTGGWETQYF,TGTGCCAGCAGGCCCGGGACAGGGGGCTGGGAGACCCAGTACTTC
TRBV5-1,NA,TRBJ2-1,NA,CASSLWSEGGYNEQFF,TGCGCCAGCAGCTTGTGGTCTGAGGGTGGCTACAATGAGCAGTTCTTC
TRBV20-1,TRBD1,TRBJ1-5,few,CSALTYRDRANQPQHF,TGCAGTGCTCTGACCTACCGGGACAGAGCCAATCAGCCCCAGCATTTT
TRBV6-1,TRBD1,TRBJ2-2,NA,CASSTRDRGTGELFF,TGTGCCAGCAGTACCCGGGACAGGGGCACCGGGGAGCTGTTTTTT
TRBV29-1,TRBD1,TRBJ2-3,many,CSVGGTGGKRTDTQYF,TGCAGCGTTGGGGGGACAGGGGGCAAAAGGACAGATACGCAGTATTTT
TRBV12-3/TRBV12-4,NA,TRBJ2-3,NA,CASSLSDSTDTQYF,TGTGCCAGCAGTTTGTCCGACAGCACAGATACGCAGTATTTT
TRBV4-1,NA,TRBJ2-7,NA,CASSQLSVGPPSYEQYF,TGCGCCAGCAGCCAACTTTCCGTAGGGCCGCCCTCCTACGAGCAGTACTTC
TRBV12-3/TRBV12-4,NA,TRBJ1-6,few,CASSFWALNSPLHF,TGTGCCAGCAGTTTTTGGGCCCTTAATTCACCCCTCCACTTT
TRBV9,NA,TRBJ2-1,NA,CASSPGLGRFNEQFF,TGTGCCAGCAGCCCGGGGTTGGGTAGATTCAATGAGCAGTTCTTC
TRBV21-1,NA,TRBJ2-2,once,CASSKPPGVAGGPGGELFF,TGTGCCAGCAGCAAACCACCGGGGGTAGCGGGGGGGCCTGGCGGGGAGCTGTTTTTT
TRBV25-1,NA,TRBJ2-6,NA,CASSAPGANVLTF,TGTGCCAGCAGTGCCCCAGGGGCCAACGTCCTGACTTTC
TRBV7-2,NA,TRBJ2-1,many,CASSSVGEQFF,TGTGCCAGCAGTTCCGTCGGCGAGCAGTTCTTC
TRBV11-2,NA,TRBJ2-3,NA,CASSLSFRVDTQYF,TGTGCCAGCAGCTTGAGCTTTCGGGTAGATACGCAGTATTTT
TRBV4-1,TRBD2,TRBJ2-3,few,CASSPRTSGGAYTQYF,TGCGCCAGCAGCCCTCGGACTAGCGGGGGGGCGTATACGCAGTATTTT
TRBV11-2,TRBD1,TRBJ1-3,few,CASSSTSTGIGPGNTIYF,TGTGCCAGCAGCTCAACTTCGACAGGGATTGGACCTGGAAACACCATATATTTT
TRBV4-1,NA,TRBJ2-3,once,CASSQGSFTDTQYF,TGCGCCAGCAGCCAGGGATCTTTCACAGATACGCAGTATTTT
TRBV9,NA,TRBJ2-7,many,CASSVDPGYEQYF,TGTGCCAGCAGCGTAGATCCGGGCTACGAGCAGTACTTC
TRBV20-1,NA,TRBJ2-1,few,CSATSRDEGFF,TGCAGTGCTACCTCTCGGGATGAAGGGTTCTTC
TRBV29-1,NA,TRBJ2-5,few,CSVRYKLQETQYF,TGCAGCGTCAGATACAAGTTGCAAGAGACCCAGTACTTC
TRBV5-1,TRBD2,TRBJ2-3,NA,CASSRTSGGMGPSSTDTQYF,TGCGCCAGCAGCCGGACTAGCGGGGGGATGGGACCGTCAAGCACAGATACGCAGTATTTT
TRBV2,TRBD2,TRBJ2-1,few,CASGGVYNEQFF,TGTGCCAGCGGGGGGGTTTACAATGAGCAGTTCTTC
TRBV5-1,TRBD2,TRBJ2-3,NA,CASRGAGGGADTQYF,TGCGCCAGCCGCGGAGCGGGGGGCGGGGCAGATACGCAGTATTTT
TRBV20-1,NA,TRBJ2-7,few,CSARDPEGPYEQYF,TGCAGTGCTAGAGATCCGGAGGGTCCCTACGAGCAGTACTTC
TRBV5-1,NA,TRBJ2-3,NA,CASSFQDASTDTQYF,TGCGCCAGCAGCTTTCAGGATGCGAGCACAGATACGCAGTATTTT
TRBV5-1,TRBD1,TRBJ2-5,few,CASSLGQGAQETQYF,TGCGCCAGCAGCTTGGGACAGGGGGCTCAAGAGACCCAGTACTTC